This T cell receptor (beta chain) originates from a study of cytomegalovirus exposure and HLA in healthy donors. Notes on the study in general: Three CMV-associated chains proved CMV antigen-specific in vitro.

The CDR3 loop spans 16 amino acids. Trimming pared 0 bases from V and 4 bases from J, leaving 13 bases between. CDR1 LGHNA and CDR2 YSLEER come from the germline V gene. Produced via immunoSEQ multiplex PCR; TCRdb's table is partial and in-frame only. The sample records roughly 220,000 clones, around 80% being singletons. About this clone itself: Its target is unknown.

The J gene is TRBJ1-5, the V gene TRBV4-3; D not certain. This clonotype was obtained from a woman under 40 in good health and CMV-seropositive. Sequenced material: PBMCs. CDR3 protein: CASSQEVGKANQPQHF. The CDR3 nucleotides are TGCGCCAGCAGCCAAGAAGTTGGGAAAGCAAATCAGCCCCAGCATTTT.